A selection of T cell receptor beta chains follows, all from one sample in a study of blood T cell repertoires in COVID-19. Assay: immunoSEQ multiplex PCR; the TCRdb copy retains only in-frame clones and omits some. Among 90,000 to 100,000 clones listed, more than 65% were seen once. Source material: peripheral blood. Receptors originate from a man aged 55 to 70 with acute or convalescent COVID-19. Each CDR3 is given with its conserved first and last residue. A D gene is named only where the DNA matches it firmly. Rows give clone size only sometimes, using once, few, many, or a class for an expanded clone.

DNA: TGTGCCAGCAGCCGCCCAGGGGCCCCGATAACCCAGTACTTC
CDR3: CASSRPGAPITQYF
V: TRBV5-5
J: TRBJ2-5
D: .
size: .

DNA: TGTGCCAGCAGCTTAGTTGGAGGGAACACTGAAGCTTTCTTT
CDR3: CASSLVGGNTEAFF
V: TRBV7-9
J: TRBJ1-1
D: .
size: few

DNA: TGTGCCAGCAGTCCTATTCACAGGGTGACGATAACTGAAGCTTTCTTT
CDR3: CASSPIHRVTITEAFF
V: TRBV28
J: TRBJ1-1
D: .
size: .

DNA: TGCGCCACTTCGAAAGGGGGGGCCACTGAAGCTTTCTTT
CDR3: CATSKGGATEAFF
V: TRBV5-1
J: TRBJ1-1
D: .
size: few

DNA: TGTGCCAGCAGATCCCTCCGGGTGAGCGGGGGTCAGCCCCAGCATTTT
CDR3: CASRSLRVSGGQPQHF
V: TRBV27
J: TRBJ1-5
D: .
size: few

DNA: TGTGCCAGCAGCCACGTGAGGAACACTGAAGCTTTCTTT
CDR3: CASSHVRNTEAFF
V: TRBV4-2
J: TRBJ1-1
D: .
size: .

DNA: TGTGCCAGCAGCAACCGTAGGGGCGGCGAGCAGTACTTC
CDR3: CASSNRRGGEQYF
V: TRBV7-2
J: TRBJ2-7
D: .
size: .

DNA: TGTGCCAGCAGCTTAGATAGCGGGGGGGCTAAAGCAAATGAGCAGTTCTTC
CDR3: CASSLDSGGAKANEQFF
V: TRBV7-2
J: TRBJ2-1
D: TRBD2
size: few

DNA: TGTGCCAGCAGCCTAGCGGGGGGCCCTCTAGAGACCCAGTACTTC
CDR3: CASSLAGGPLETQYF
V: TRBV6-2/TRBV6-3
J: TRBJ2-5
D: TRBD2
size: .

DNA: TGTGCCTGGAACCCGGGACAGGGGCTGTACAATGAGCAGTTCTTC
CDR3: CAWNPGQGLYNEQFF
V: TRBV30
J: TRBJ2-1
D: TRBD1
size: once

DNA: TGCGCCAGCAGCCTTATCCCGACTAGCGGGGGGGGGCGCGACACAGATACGCAGTATTTT
CDR3: CASSLIPTSGGGRDTDTQYF
V: TRBV4-1
J: TRBJ2-3
D: TRBD2
size: once

DNA: TGTGCCAGCAGCTCTCCTAGGCTACCACGGACAGATACGCAGTATTTT
CDR3: CASSSPRLPRTDTQYF
V: TRBV5-6
J: TRBJ2-3
D: .
size: .

DNA: TGTGCCAGCGTCATTCTACCGGGACAGGCCACTGAAGCTTTCTTT
CDR3: CASVILPGQATEAFF
V: TRBV28
J: TRBJ1-1
D: TRBD1
size: .

DNA: TGTGCCAGTAGACGGAGCTCAATGAACACTGAAGCTTTCTTT
CDR3: CASRRSSMNTEAFF
V: TRBV10-3
J: TRBJ1-1
D: .
size: few

DNA: TGCGCCAGCAGCTCGGGACAGGGGATTGGAAACACCATATATTTT
CDR3: CASSSGQGIGNTIYF
V: TRBV5-1
J: TRBJ1-3
D: TRBD1
size: .

DNA: TGTGCCAGCGGGCTATCTAGCACAGATACGCAGTATTTT
CDR3: CASGLSSTDTQYF
V: TRBV6-4
J: TRBJ2-3
D: .
size: many

DNA: TGTGCCAGCAGTTTCCTATCCGGGACAGGCGCCAATGAGCAGTTCTTC
CDR3: CASSFLSGTGANEQFF
V: TRBV27
J: TRBJ2-1
D: TRBD1
size: .

DNA: TGTGCCAGCAGCGTAGATCTGTGGAGGACCGGTGGCTACACCTTC
CDR3: CASSVDLWRTGGYTF
V: TRBV9
J: TRBJ1-2
D: .
size: .

DNA: TGCAGCGTTTATCTACAGGGGGGACGGGAAAAACTGTTTTTT
CDR3: CSVYLQGGREKLFF
V: TRBV29-1
J: TRBJ1-4
D: TRBD1
size: .

DNA: TGTGCCAGCAGTGAAGCGCGGCTGACCCAGTACTTC
CDR3: CASSEARLTQYF
V: TRBV2
J: TRBJ2-5
D: .
size: few

DNA: TGTGCCAGCACCAAGCCCGGGACAGGCCCCTATGGCTACACCTTC
CDR3: CASTKPGTGPYGYTF
V: TRBV7-9
J: TRBJ1-2
D: TRBD1
size: .

DNA: TGTGCCAGCAGGTACAGTGACAGGGGCACTGAAGCTTTCTTT
CDR3: CASRYSDRGTEAFF
V: TRBV6-5
J: TRBJ1-1
D: TRBD1
size: .